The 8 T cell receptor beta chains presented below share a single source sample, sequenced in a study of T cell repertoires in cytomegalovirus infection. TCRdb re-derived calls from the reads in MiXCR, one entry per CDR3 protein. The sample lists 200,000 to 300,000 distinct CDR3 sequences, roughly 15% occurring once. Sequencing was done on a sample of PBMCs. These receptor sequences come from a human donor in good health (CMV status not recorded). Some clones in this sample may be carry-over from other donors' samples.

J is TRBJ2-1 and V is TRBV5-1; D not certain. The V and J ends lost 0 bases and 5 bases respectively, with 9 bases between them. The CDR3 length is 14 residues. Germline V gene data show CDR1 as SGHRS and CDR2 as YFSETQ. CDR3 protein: CASSLEAVNNEQFF. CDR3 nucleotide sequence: TGCGCCAGCAGCTTGGAGGCCGTAAACAATGAGCAGTTCTTC.

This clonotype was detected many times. The CDR3 region has the DNA TGTGCCAGCAGCCCAGAGCCTAGCGGGAGGGACGAGCAGTACTTC. Protein: CASSPEPSGRDEQYF. V is TRBV7-8 and J is TRBJ2-7; 12 nucleotides agree with TRBD2. The germline V gene has CDR1 SGHVS and CDR2 FQNEAQ. V dropped 5 bases and J dropped 5; count of bases not matched to a gene: 7. The CDR3 is made up of 15 amino acids.

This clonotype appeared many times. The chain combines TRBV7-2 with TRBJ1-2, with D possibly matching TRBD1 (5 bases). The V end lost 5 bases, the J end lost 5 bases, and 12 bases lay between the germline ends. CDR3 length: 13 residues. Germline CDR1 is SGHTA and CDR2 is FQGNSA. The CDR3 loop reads CASSLRDGYGYTF. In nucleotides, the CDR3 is TGTGCCAGCAGCCTAAGGGACGGATATGGCTACACCTTC.

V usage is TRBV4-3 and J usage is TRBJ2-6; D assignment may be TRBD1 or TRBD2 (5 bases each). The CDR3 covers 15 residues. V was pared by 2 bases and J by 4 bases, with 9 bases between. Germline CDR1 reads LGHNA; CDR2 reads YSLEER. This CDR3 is CASSQTGTGANVLTF. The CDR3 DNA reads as TGCGCCAGCAGCCAAACTGGGACCGGGGCCAACGTCCTGACTTTC.

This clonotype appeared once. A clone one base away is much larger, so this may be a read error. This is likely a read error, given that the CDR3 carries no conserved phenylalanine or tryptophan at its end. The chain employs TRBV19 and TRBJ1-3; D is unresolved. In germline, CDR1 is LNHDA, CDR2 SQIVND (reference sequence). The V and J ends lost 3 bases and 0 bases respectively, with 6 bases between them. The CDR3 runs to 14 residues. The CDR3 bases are TGTGCCAGTAGTATCACGAGCTCTGGAAACACCATATATCTT. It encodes CASSITSSGNTIYL.

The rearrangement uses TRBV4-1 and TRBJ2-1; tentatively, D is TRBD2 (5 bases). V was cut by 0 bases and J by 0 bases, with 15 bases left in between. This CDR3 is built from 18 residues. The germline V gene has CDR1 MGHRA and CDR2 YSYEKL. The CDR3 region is CASSQDWSAGPSYNEQFF. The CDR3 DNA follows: TGCGCCAGCAGCCAAGATTGGAGCGCGGGCCCCTCCTACAATGAGCAGTTCTTC.

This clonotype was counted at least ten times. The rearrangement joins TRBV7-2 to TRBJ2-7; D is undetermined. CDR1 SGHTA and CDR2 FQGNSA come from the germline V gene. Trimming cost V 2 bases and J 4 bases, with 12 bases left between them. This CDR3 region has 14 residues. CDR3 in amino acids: CASSLNLGGYEQYF. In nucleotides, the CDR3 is TGTGCCAGCAGCTTAAATCTTGGTGGTTACGAGCAGTACTTC.

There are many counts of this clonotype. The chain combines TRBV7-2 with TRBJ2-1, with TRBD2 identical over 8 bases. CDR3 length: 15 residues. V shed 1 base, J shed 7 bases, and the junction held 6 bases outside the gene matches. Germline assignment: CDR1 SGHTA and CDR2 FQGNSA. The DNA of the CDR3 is TGTGCCAGCAGCTTAGGTGGGACTAGTGATAATGAGCAGTTCTTC. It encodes CASSLGGTSDNEQFF.